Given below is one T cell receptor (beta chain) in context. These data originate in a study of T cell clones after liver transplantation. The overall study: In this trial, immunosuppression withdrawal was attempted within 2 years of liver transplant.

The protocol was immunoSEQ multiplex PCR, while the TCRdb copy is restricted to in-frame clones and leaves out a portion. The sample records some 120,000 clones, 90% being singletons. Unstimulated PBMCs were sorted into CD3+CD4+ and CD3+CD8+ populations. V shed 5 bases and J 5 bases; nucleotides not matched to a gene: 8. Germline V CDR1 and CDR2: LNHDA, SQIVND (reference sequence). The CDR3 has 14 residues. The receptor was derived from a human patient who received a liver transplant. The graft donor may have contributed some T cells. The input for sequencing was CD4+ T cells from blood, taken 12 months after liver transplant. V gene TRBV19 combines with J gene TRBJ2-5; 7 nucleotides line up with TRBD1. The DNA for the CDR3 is TGTGCCAGTAGTCAGACAGGGATAATTGAGACCCAGTACTTC. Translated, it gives CASSQTGIIETQYF. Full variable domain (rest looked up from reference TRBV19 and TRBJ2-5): DGGITQSPKYLFRKEGQNVTLSCEQNLNHDAMYWYRQDPGQGLRLIYYSQIVNDFQKGDIAEGYSVSREKKESFPLTVTSAQKNPTAFYLCASSQTGIIETQYFGPGTRLLVL.